This TCR beta chain was captured by sequencing in a study of blood T cells in healthy people across ages. The amount of total RNA extracted per sample was at least 5.5 micrograms. PCR was performed a second time for about 6 to 11 cycles using a sample-barcoded 5' primer and a J-beta primer mix. Each single sample gave us at least 3 million CDR3-containing paired-end reads. TCRdb analysed the 5' RACE reads with MiXCR anew, one entry per CDR3 protein. The data contain fewer than 2,000,000 distinct CDR3 sequences, about 39% of them singletons. V lost 0 bases and J 5 bases, leaving 13 bases between the germline ends. Germline-derived CDR1 and CDR2 are SGHAT and FQNNGV. This CDR3 is built from 15 residues.

This chain joins TRBV11-2 and TRBJ1-2; unclear D gene. The specimen was blood. This TCR came from a human donor in good health. CDR3: CASSLEGGGRYGYTF. CDR3 nucleotides: TGTGCCAGCAGCTTAGAAGGAGGAGGGAGGTATGGCTACACCTTC.